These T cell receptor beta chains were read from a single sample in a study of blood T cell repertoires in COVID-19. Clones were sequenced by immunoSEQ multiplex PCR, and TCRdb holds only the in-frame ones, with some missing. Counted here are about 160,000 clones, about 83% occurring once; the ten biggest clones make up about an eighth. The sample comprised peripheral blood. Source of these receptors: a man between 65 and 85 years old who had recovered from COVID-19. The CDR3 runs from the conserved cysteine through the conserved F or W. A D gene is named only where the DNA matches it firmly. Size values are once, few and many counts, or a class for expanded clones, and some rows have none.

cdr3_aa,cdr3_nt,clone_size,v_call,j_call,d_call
CASSPTPSGRGYEQYF,TGTGCCAGCAGCCCGACCCCTAGCGGGAGAGGGTACGAGCAGTACTTC,.,TRBV6-6,TRBJ2-7,TRBD2
CASSPPGLAGGDTQYF,TGTGCCAGCAGCCCCCCGGGACTAGCGGGAGGAGATACGCAGTATTTT,few,TRBV11-2,TRBJ2-3,TRBD2
CASTPQGLGNTIYF,TGTGCCAGCACCCCTCAGGGGCTTGGAAACACCATATATTTT,once,TRBV25-1,TRBJ1-3,.
CASSPGGRKQPQHF,TGTGCCAGCAGCCCAGGGGGCCGCAAGCAGCCCCAGCATTTT,.,TRBV28,TRBJ1-5,TRBD1
CASSGTSGVTYNEQFF,TGTGCCAGCTCAGGAACTAGCGGAGTAACCTACAATGAGCAGTTCTTC,few,TRBV18,TRBJ2-1,TRBD2
CASSRPGSGSPLHF,TGTGCCAGCAGCCGCCCCGGGTCGGGTTCACCCCTCCACTTT,.,TRBV7-2,TRBJ1-6,.
CASSYDGTYEQYF,TGTGCCAGCAGCTATGACGGGACCTACGAGCAGTACTTC,.,TRBV11-3,TRBJ2-7,.
CATEAQGVGDTQYF,TGTGCCACCGAAGCACAGGGGGTCGGAGATACGCAGTATTTT,few,TRBV19,TRBJ2-3,TRBD1
CASSFSGSTDTQYF,TGTGCCAGCAGCTTTAGCGGGAGCACAGATACGCAGTATTTT,.,TRBV5-5,TRBJ2-3,TRBD2
CASSLAQVGTDTQYF,TGTGCCAGCAGCTTAGCGCAGGTCGGCACAGATACGCAGTATTTT,.,TRBV7-2,TRBJ2-3,.
CASSFGRSNRQETQYF,TGTGCCAGCAGTTTCGGGCGGTCAAACCGACAGGAGACCCAGTACTTC,.,TRBV27,TRBJ2-5,.
CASSKGLAGVDTQYF,TGTGCCAGCAGCAAAGGACTAGCGGGAGTAGATACGCAGTATTTT,.,TRBV11-2,TRBJ2-3,TRBD2
CASSLRGGGRGEKLFF,TGTGCCAGCAGCTTGAGGGGCGGTGGAAGGGGGGAAAAACTGTTTTTT,.,TRBV5-4,TRBJ1-4,.
CASRLVQGINEQFF,TGTGCCAGCAGGTTGGTACAGGGGATTAATGAGCAGTTCTTC,.,TRBV2,TRBJ2-1,TRBD1
CASSQDGAGSSYGYTF,TGCGCCAGCAGCCAAGATGGAGCTGGCAGCTCCTATGGCTACACCTTC,.,TRBV4-3,TRBJ1-2,.
CASSEGGAYEQYF,TGTGCCAGCAGTGAAGGTGGGGCGTACGAGCAGTACTTC,.,TRBV6-1,TRBJ2-7,.
CASSDGGTTDTQYF,TGCGCCAGCAGTGACGGCGGGACCACAGATACGCAGTATTTT,.,TRBV10-1,TRBJ2-3,.
CASSQDSIANEQYF,TGTGCCAGCAGCCAAGACAGTATAGCAAACGAGCAGTACTTC,.,TRBV7-8,TRBJ2-7,.
CASSLSLSSSTGELFF,TGCGCCAGCAGCTTGTCCCTGAGCTCGAGCACCGGGGAGCTGTTTTTT,few,TRBV5-1,TRBJ2-2,.
CASSPVGPYEKLFF,TGTGCCAGCAGTCCGGTCGGTCCTTATGAAAAACTGTTTTTT,.,TRBV6-2/TRBV6-3,TRBJ1-4,.
CASSLGRDRALLNSPLHF,TGTGCCAGCAGCTTAGGTCGAGACAGAGCCCTTCTTAATTCACCCCTCCACTTT,.,TRBV13,TRBJ1-6,.
CASSLTGVGETQYF,TGTGCCAGCAGCTTGACAGGGGTAGGGGAGACCCAGTACTTC,.,TRBV5-6,TRBJ2-5,TRBD1
CASRGTVYGYTF,TGTGCCAGCAGGGGGACAGTCTATGGCTACACCTTC,.,TRBV7-2,TRBJ1-2,TRBD1
CASSSVSVYEQFF,TGTGCCAGCAGTAGCGTCTCGGTCTATGAGCAGTTCTTC,.,TRBV28,TRBJ2-1,.
CASSLSLAGLGDTQYF,TGTGCCAGCTCACTTTCACTAGCGGGTCTGGGAGATACGCAGTATTTT,once,TRBV18,TRBJ2-3,TRBD2
CASTMAGLASYNEQFF,TGTGCCAGTACAATGGCGGGCTTAGCCTCCTACAATGAGCAGTTCTTC,.,TRBV19,TRBJ2-1,.